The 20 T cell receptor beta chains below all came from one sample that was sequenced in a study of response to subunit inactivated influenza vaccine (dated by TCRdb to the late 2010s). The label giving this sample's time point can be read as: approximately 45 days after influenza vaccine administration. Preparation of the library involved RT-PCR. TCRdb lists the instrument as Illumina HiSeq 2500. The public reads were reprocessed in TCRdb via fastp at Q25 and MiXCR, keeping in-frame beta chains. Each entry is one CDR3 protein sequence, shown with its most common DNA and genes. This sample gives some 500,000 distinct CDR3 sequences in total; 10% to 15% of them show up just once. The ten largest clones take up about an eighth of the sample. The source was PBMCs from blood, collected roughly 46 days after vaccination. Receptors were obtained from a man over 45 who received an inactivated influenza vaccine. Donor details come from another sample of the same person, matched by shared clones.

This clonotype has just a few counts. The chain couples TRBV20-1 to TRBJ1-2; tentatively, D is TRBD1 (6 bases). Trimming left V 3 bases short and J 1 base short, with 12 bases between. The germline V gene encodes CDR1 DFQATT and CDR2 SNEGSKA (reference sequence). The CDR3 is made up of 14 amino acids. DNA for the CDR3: TGCAGTGCTAGCCTAATCAGGGGTAACTATGGCTACACCTTC. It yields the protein CSASLIRGNYGYTF.

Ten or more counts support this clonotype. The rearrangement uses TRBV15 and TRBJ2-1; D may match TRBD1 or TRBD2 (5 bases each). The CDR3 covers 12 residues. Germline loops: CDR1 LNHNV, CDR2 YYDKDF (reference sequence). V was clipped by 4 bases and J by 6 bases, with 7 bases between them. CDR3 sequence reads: CATSKGSNEQFF. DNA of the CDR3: TGTGCCACCAGCAAGGGGAGCAATGAGCAGTTCTTC. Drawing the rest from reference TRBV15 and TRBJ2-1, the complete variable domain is DAMVIQNPRYQVTQFGKPVTLSCSQTLNHNVMYWYQQKSSQAPKLLFHYYDKDFNNEADTPDNFQSRRPNTSFCFLDIRSPGLGDTAMYLCATSKGSNEQFFGPGTRLTVL.

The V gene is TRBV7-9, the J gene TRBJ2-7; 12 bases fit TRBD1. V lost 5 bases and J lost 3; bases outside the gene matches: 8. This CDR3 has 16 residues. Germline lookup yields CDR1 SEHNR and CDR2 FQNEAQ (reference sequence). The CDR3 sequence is CASSLPGQGANYEQYF. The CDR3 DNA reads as TGTGCCAGCAGCCTTCCGGGACAGGGGGCAAACTACGAGCAGTACTTC.

The chain's CDR3 is CASSISVGLASNEQFF. CDR3 DNA sequence: TGTGCCAGCAGCATAAGCGTAGGACTAGCTTCCAATGAGCAGTTCTTC. V is TRBV7-2 and J is TRBJ2-1; 8 positions match TRBD2. The germline V gene has CDR1 SGHTA and CDR2 FQGNSA. The CDR3 consists of 16 residues. Losses at the gene ends were 5 bases for V and 6 bases for J; bases not matched to a gene: 12. The complete variable domain, with remaining parts taken from reference TRBV7-2 and TRBJ2-1, reads GAGVSQSPSNKVTEKGKDVELRCDPISGHTALYWYRQSLGQGLEFLIYFQGNSAPDKSGLPSDRFSAERTGGSVSTLTIQRTQQEDSAVYLCASSISVGLASNEQFFGPGTRLTVL.

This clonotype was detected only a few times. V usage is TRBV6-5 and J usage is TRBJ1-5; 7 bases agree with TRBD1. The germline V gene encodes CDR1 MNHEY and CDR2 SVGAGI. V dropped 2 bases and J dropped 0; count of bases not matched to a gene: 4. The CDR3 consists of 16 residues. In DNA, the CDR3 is TGTGCCAGCAGTTACGGGTCAGGGGGTAGCAATCAGCCCCAGCATTTT. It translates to CASSYGSGGSNQPQHF.

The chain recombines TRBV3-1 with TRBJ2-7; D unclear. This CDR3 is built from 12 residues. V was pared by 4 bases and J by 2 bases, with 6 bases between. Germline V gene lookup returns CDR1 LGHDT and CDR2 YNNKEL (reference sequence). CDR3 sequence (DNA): TGTGCCAGCAGCCTACATACCTACGAGCAGTACTTC. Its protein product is CASSLHTYEQYF.

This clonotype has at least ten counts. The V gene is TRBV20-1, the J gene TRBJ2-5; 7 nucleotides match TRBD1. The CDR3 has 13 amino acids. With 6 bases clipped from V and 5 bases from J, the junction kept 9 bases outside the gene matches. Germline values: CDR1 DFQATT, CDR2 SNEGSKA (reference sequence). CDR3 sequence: CSARWTGQETQYF. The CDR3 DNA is TGCAGTGCAAGATGGACAGGCCAGGAGACCCAGTACTTC.

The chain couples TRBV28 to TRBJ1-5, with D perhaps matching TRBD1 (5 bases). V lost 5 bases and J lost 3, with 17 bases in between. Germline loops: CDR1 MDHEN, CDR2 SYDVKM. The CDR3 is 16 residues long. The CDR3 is CASSAGPGGNNQPQHF. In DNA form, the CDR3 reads TGTGCCAGCAGTGCGGGCCCGGGGGGGAACAATCAGCCCCAGCATTTT.

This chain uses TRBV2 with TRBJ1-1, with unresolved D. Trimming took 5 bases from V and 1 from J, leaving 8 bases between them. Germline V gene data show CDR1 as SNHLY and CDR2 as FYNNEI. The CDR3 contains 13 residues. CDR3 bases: TGTGCCAGCAGTTACACAACGAACACTGAAGCTTTCTTT. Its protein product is CASSYTTNTEAFF. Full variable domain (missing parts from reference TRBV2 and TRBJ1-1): EPEVTQTPSHQVTQMGQEVILRCVPISNHLYFYWYRQILGQKVEFLVSFYNNEISEKSEIFDDQFSVERPDGSNFTLKIRSTKLEDSAMYFCASSYTTNTEAFFGQGTRLTVV.

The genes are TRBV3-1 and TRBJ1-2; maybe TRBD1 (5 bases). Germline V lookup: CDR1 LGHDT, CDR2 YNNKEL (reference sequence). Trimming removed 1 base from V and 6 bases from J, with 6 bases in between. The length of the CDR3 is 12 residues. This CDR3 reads CASSQVGDGYTF. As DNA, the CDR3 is TGTGCCAGCAGCCAAGTGGGGGATGGCTACACCTTC.

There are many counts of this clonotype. The CDR3 DNA follows: TGTGCCAGCAGTCGGACAGGGGGGACCGGGGAGCTGTTTTTT. Protein: CASSRTGGTGELFF. The chain couples TRBV6-1 to TRBJ2-2, with 10 bases aligning to TRBD1. The CDR3 extends over 14 amino acids. With V trimmed by 5 bases and J by 5 bases, 2 bases remained unmatched. CDR1 and CDR2 (germline): MNHNS, SASEGT.

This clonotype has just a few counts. CDR3: CSASASQTTGELFF. CDR3 bases: TGCAGTGCTAGTGCCAGCCAAACCACCGGGGAGCTGTTTTTT. The J gene is TRBJ2-2, the V gene TRBV20-1; D unresolved. The CDR3 has 14 residues. Germline CDR1 is DFQATT and CDR2 is SNEGSKA (reference sequence). V shed 3 bases and J shed 4 bases, with 12 bases lying between them.

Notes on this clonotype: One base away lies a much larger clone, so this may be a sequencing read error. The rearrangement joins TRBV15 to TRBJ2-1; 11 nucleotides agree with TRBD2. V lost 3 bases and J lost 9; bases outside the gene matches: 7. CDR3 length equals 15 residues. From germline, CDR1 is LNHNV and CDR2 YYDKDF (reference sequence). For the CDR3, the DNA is TGTGCCACCAGCAGGACTAGCGGGATGTTGTGTGAGCAGTTCTTC. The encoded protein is CATSRTSGMLCEQFF.

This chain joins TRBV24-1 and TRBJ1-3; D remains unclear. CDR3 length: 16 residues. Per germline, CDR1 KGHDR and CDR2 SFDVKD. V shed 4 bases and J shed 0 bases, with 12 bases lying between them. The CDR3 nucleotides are TGTGCCACCAGTGACCCGTCCGGGGACTCTGGAAACACCATATATTTT. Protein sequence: CATSDPSGDSGNTIYF.

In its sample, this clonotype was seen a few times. The CDR3 coding sequence is TGTGCCAGCAGCTCGGGACCCCGAATGGCGCTAGATACGCAGTATTTT. Protein product: CASSSGPRMALDTQYF. This chain links TRBV7-3 with TRBJ2-3, with D perhaps given as TRBD1 or TRBD2 (5 bases each). Trimming took 4 bases from V and 5 from J, leaving 19 bases between them. CDR3 length: 16 amino acids. Germline CDR1 and CDR2: SGHTA and FQGTGA.

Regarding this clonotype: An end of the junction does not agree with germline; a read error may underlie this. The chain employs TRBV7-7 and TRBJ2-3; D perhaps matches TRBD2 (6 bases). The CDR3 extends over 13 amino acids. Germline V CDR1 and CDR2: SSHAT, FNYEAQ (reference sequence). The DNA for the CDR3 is TGTGCTAGCAGCGTGGACTACACAGATACGCAGTATTTT. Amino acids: CASSVDYTDTQYF.

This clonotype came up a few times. The CDR3, as DNA: TGTGCCAGCAGTGCGACCAGGGTTCTCGAGCAGTACTTC. It codes for CASSATRVLEQYF. This sequence joins TRBV2 and TRBJ2-7; maybe TRBD1 (5 bases). Trimming removed 4 bases from V and 6 bases from J, with 13 bases in between. Germline CDR1 and CDR2: SNHLY and FYNNEI. The CDR3 is 13 residues long.

The CDR3 DNA follows: TGTGCCAGCACTATCTACGTAGGTGCCTATAATTCACCCCTCCACTTT. Translated: CASTIYVGAYNSPLHF. The rearrangement joins TRBV6-1 to TRBJ1-6; unclear D gene. Trimming removed 7 bases from V and 2 bases from J, with 15 bases in between. From germline, CDR1 is MNHNS and CDR2 SASEGT. The CDR3 has 16 residues.

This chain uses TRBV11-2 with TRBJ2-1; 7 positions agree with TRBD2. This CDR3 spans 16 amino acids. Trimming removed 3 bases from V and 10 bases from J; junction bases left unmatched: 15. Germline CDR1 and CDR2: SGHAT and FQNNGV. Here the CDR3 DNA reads TGTGCCAGCAGCTTTGCGGGAGTGACAACGGTTATGGAGCAGTTCTTC. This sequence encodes CASSFAGVTTVMEQFF.

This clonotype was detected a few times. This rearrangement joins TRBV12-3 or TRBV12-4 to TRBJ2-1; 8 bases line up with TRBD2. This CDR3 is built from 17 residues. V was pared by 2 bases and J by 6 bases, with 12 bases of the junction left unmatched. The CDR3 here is CASSLRTSPSLSNEQFF. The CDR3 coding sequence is TGTGCCAGCAGTTTACGGACTAGCCCCTCCCTTTCCAATGAGCAGTTCTTC.